This passage covers 21 T cell receptor beta chains from one sample sequenced in a study of blood T cell repertoires in COVID-19. The protocol was immunoSEQ multiplex PCR, while the TCRdb copy is restricted to in-frame clones and leaves out a portion. The sample includes 130,000 or so clones, 84% of them seen just once. Specimen: PBMCs or T cells enriched from blood (not recorded which). These receptors were taken from a woman in her 30s who had recovered from COVID-19.

The genes are TRBV5-1 and TRBJ2-1; 10 positions match TRBD2. The germline gives CDR1 SGHRS, CDR2 YFSETQ. The length of the CDR3 is 16 residues. After removal of 1 base from V and 4 bases from J, the junction contained 5 bases not matched to a gene. CDR3 sequence: CASSLRSGRVYNEQFF. CDR3 sequence (DNA): TGCGCCAGCAGCTTGAGGAGCGGGAGGGTATACAATGAGCAGTTCTTC.

The chain joins TRBV4-3 to TRBJ2-1; tentative D call: TRBD2 (6 bases). Germline-derived CDR1 and CDR2 are LGHNA and YSLEER. The germline V and J ends were trimmed by 7 bases and 5 bases, with 18 bases remaining between them. The CDR3 consists of 15 residues. CDR3 protein: CASTSGVGLHNEQFF. As DNA, the CDR3 is TGCGCCAGCACCTCGGGGGTAGGTCTCCACAATGAGCAGTTCTTC.

The V gene is TRBV6-5, the J gene TRBJ2-3, with 7 bases fitting TRBD1. The V and J ends lost 0 bases and 4 bases, in that order; junction bases with no gene match: 4. CDR1 is MNHEY and CDR2 is SVGAGI in the germline V gene. The CDR3 runs 15 residues. The CDR3 reads CASSYSLQGSDTQYF. Written as DNA, the CDR3 is TGTGCCAGCAGTTACTCTCTACAGGGGTCAGATACGCAGTATTTT.

This chain joins TRBV6-5 and TRBJ2-7, with D possibly matching TRBD1 (5 bases). This CDR3 comprises 14 residues. V was cut by 4 bases and J by 3 bases, with 13 bases left in between. In germline, CDR1 is MNHEY, CDR2 SVGAGI. The DNA of the CDR3 is TGTGCCAGCAGTTTTCGACAGAGTTTCTACGAGCAGTACTTC. Amino acids: CASSFRQSFYEQYF.

In nucleotides, the CDR3 is TGTGCCAGTAGTTTGTCCGGGTCCCGCTACGAGCAGTACTTC. Amino acid sequence: CASSLSGSRYEQYF. V and J are TRBV19 and TRBJ2-7; D gene unclear. This CDR3 is 14 amino acids long. CDR1 is LNHDA and CDR2 is SQIVND in the germline V gene (reference sequence). V was pared by 5 bases and J by 3 bases, with 14 bases between.

This chain uses TRBV3-1 (or the pseudogene TRBV3-2) with TRBJ2-1; TRBD2 agrees at 8 bases. The CDR3 is 17 amino acids. V dropped 1 base and J dropped 2; count of bases not matched to a gene: 7. The germline CDR1 and CDR2 sequences are LGHDT and YNNKEL (reference sequence). The CDR3 sequence is CASSQAGTSGPYNEQFF. For the CDR3, the DNA is TGTGCCAGCAGCCAAGCGGGGACTAGTGGGCCCTACAATGAGCAGTTCTTC.

This rearrangement joins TRBV11-2 to TRBJ1-3, with D perhaps TRBD1 (5 bases). The length of the CDR3 is 15 residues. CDR1 is SGHAT, CDR2 FQNNGV, per germline. V was pared by 6 bases and J by 0 bases, with 12 bases between. The CDR3 reads CASRDRRSSGNTIYF. The CDR3 DNA reads TGTGCCAGCAGAGACAGACGGAGCTCTGGAAACACCATATATTTT.

The genes are TRBV29-1 and TRBJ2-1; 15 bases agree with TRBD2. The CDR3 loop spans 14 amino acids. V lost 7 bases and J lost 4; bases outside the gene matches: 2. Germline V lookup: CDR1 SQVTM, CDR2 ANQGSEA. This chain's CDR3 is CSGGLAGGYNEQFF. CDR3 DNA sequence: TGCAGCGGAGGACTAGCGGGAGGGTACAATGAGCAGTTCTTC.

The V call is TRBV18, the J call TRBJ2-3; 7 nucleotides agree with TRBD1. The V segment lost 6 bases and the J segment 0 bases; nucleotides outside the gene matches: 6. The CDR3 runs 15 residues. Germline CDR1 reads KGHSH; CDR2 reads LQKENI. The CDR3 bases are TGTGCCAGCTCTCGGCTGACAGGGAGCACAGATACGCAGTATTTT. Translating gives CASSRLTGSTDTQYF.

Of note for this clone: This sample includes further DNA sequences coding for the same CDR3. This chain links TRBV7-2 with TRBJ1-2, with D uncertain. The CDR3 runs 12 residues. Germline V gives CDR1 SGHTA, CDR2 FQGNSA. Trimming removed 0 bases at V and 4 bases at J, with 3 bases between. The CDR3 loop is CASSLARYGYTF. The CDR3 DNA is TGTGCCAGCAGCTTAGCCCGCTATGGCTACACCTTC.

The sample holds a few counts of this clone. The chain couples TRBV5-4 to TRBJ1-5; D gene uncertain. V was shortened by 5 bases and J by 7 bases, with 10 bases between the two germline ends. Germline V lookup: CDR1 SGHNT, CDR2 YYREEE (reference sequence). This CDR3 contains 12 residues. The CDR3 reads CASSSAGQPQHF. In DNA, the CDR3 is TGTGCCAGCAGTTCGGCGGGGCAGCCCCAGCATTTT.

J is TRBJ1-5 and V is TRBV10-3, with D uncertain. The CDR3 is 14 amino acids. The V end was cut by 2 bases, the J end by 3 bases, with 8 bases between. CDR1 and CDR2 from the germline V gene are ENHRY and SYGVKD. CDR3 DNA: TGTGCCATCAGTGAGGTCAGCGCCAATCAGCCCCAGCATTTT. Protein sequence: CAISEVSANQPQHF.

The chain carries TRBV6-5 and TRBJ1-2; D is unresolved. V was clipped by 2 bases and J by 2 bases, with 9 bases between them. Per germline, CDR1 MNHEY and CDR2 SVGAGI. The CDR3 covers 14 residues. This chain's CDR3 is CASSYSRQNYGYTF. CDR3 coding DNA: TGTGCCAGCAGTTACAGCAGGCAGAACTATGGCTACACCTTC.

This rearrangement joins TRBV11-3 to TRBJ2-1, with 10 bases identical to TRBD2. This CDR3 comprises 18 residues. The V gene's germline CDR1 is SGHNT and CDR2 YENEEA. V shed 0 bases and J 8 bases; nucleotides not matched to a gene: 13. This chain's CDR3 is CASSLDPTLAGASDEQFF. As DNA, the CDR3 is TGTGCCAGCAGCTTAGATCCCACGCTAGCGGGAGCGTCGGATGAGCAGTTCTTC.

The rearrangement uses TRBV27 and TRBJ2-3; 8 bases agree with TRBD2. Germline lookup yields CDR1 MNHEY and CDR2 SMNVEV (reference sequence). The ends lost 4 bases at V and 1 base at J; junction bases unmatched: 4. CDR3 length: 15 residues. The CDR3 sequence is CASSSRREGTDTQYF. In DNA, the CDR3 is TGTGCCAGCAGTTCCCGGCGGGAGGGCACAGATACGCAGTATTTT.

The rearrangement joins TRBV10-3 to TRBJ2-3, with 8 bases matching TRBD1. Looked up from germline, CDR1 is ENHRY and CDR2 is SYGVKD. V dropped 10 bases and J dropped 1; count of bases not matched to a gene: 10. The CDR3 runs 15 residues. CDR3 DNA sequence: TGTGCCAGCGGCCACGGACAGGGCGGCACAGATACGCAGTATTTT. It codes for CASGHGQGGTDTQYF.

V and J are TRBV28 and TRBJ2-2; 10 nucleotides match TRBD2. With V trimmed by 7 bases and J by 2 bases, 10 bases remained unmatched. This CDR3 region has 17 residues. CDR1 MDHEN and CDR2 SYDVKM come from the germline V gene. The CDR3 loop is CASTLRLAGVNTGELFF. DNA of the CDR3: TGTGCCAGCACCTTAAGGCTAGCGGGAGTTAACACCGGGGAGCTGTTTTTT.

In its sample, this clone was seen a few times. This chain links TRBV19 with TRBJ2-2; D might be TRBD2 (7 bases). The germline gives CDR1 LNHDA, CDR2 SQIVND (reference sequence). There are 20 residues in the CDR3. V was pared by 5 bases and J by 0 bases, with 25 bases between. The CDR3 nucleotides read TGTGCCAGTAGTGTCGCCGGGACACTGGGACTACCTGCGAACACCGGGGAGCTGTTTTTT. Its protein product is CASSVAGTLGLPANTGELFF.

CDR3 loop: CASSQEAEQEAFF. The CDR3 nucleotides are TGCGCCAGCAGCCAAGAAGCGGAGCAAGAAGCTTTCTTT. The chain has TRBV4-3 and TRBJ1-1; D is uncertain. With 0 bases removed from V and 8 bases from J, the gap between germline ends came to 10 bases. The germline V gene has CDR1 LGHNA and CDR2 YSLEER. The CDR3 has 13 amino acids.

The chain recombines TRBV6-2 or TRBV6-3 with TRBJ2-5, with D possibly TRBD2 on 5 matching bases. The CDR3 is made up of 14 amino acids. Trimming took off 1 base at V and 3 bases at J, with 9 bases between the two ends. Germline-derived CDR1 and CDR2 are MNHEY and SVGEGT. CDR3 nucleotide sequence: TGTGCCAGCAGTTACTTGGGGAGCAAAGAGACCCAGTACTTC. It codes for CASSYLGSKETQYF.

V is TRBV5-1 and J is TRBJ2-5; unclear D gene. CDR1 and CDR2 (germline): SGHRS, YFSETQ. Trimming left V 2 bases short and J 1 base short, with 9 bases between. This CDR3 region has 14 residues. The CDR3 sequence is CASSLFRSQETQYF. As DNA, the CDR3 is TGCGCCAGCAGCTTATTCCGGAGCCAAGAGACCCAGTACTTC.